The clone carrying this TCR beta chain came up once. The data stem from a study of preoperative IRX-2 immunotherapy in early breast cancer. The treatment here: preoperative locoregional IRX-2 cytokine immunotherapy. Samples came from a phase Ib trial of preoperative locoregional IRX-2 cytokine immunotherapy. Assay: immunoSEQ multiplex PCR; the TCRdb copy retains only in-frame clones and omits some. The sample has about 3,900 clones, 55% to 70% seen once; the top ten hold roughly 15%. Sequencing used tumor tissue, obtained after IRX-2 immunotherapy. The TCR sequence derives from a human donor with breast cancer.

This CDR3 reads CATSATAVLSEQYF. The DNA for the CDR3 is TGTGCCACCAGCGCGACAGCTGTGCTAAGCGAGCAGTACTTC. This sequence joins TRBV15 and TRBJ2-7; maybe TRBD1 (5 bases). CDR1 and CDR2 (germline): LNHNV, YYDKDF (reference sequence). The V end lost 5 bases, the J end lost 6 bases, and 17 bases lay between the germline ends. The CDR3 length is 14 residues.